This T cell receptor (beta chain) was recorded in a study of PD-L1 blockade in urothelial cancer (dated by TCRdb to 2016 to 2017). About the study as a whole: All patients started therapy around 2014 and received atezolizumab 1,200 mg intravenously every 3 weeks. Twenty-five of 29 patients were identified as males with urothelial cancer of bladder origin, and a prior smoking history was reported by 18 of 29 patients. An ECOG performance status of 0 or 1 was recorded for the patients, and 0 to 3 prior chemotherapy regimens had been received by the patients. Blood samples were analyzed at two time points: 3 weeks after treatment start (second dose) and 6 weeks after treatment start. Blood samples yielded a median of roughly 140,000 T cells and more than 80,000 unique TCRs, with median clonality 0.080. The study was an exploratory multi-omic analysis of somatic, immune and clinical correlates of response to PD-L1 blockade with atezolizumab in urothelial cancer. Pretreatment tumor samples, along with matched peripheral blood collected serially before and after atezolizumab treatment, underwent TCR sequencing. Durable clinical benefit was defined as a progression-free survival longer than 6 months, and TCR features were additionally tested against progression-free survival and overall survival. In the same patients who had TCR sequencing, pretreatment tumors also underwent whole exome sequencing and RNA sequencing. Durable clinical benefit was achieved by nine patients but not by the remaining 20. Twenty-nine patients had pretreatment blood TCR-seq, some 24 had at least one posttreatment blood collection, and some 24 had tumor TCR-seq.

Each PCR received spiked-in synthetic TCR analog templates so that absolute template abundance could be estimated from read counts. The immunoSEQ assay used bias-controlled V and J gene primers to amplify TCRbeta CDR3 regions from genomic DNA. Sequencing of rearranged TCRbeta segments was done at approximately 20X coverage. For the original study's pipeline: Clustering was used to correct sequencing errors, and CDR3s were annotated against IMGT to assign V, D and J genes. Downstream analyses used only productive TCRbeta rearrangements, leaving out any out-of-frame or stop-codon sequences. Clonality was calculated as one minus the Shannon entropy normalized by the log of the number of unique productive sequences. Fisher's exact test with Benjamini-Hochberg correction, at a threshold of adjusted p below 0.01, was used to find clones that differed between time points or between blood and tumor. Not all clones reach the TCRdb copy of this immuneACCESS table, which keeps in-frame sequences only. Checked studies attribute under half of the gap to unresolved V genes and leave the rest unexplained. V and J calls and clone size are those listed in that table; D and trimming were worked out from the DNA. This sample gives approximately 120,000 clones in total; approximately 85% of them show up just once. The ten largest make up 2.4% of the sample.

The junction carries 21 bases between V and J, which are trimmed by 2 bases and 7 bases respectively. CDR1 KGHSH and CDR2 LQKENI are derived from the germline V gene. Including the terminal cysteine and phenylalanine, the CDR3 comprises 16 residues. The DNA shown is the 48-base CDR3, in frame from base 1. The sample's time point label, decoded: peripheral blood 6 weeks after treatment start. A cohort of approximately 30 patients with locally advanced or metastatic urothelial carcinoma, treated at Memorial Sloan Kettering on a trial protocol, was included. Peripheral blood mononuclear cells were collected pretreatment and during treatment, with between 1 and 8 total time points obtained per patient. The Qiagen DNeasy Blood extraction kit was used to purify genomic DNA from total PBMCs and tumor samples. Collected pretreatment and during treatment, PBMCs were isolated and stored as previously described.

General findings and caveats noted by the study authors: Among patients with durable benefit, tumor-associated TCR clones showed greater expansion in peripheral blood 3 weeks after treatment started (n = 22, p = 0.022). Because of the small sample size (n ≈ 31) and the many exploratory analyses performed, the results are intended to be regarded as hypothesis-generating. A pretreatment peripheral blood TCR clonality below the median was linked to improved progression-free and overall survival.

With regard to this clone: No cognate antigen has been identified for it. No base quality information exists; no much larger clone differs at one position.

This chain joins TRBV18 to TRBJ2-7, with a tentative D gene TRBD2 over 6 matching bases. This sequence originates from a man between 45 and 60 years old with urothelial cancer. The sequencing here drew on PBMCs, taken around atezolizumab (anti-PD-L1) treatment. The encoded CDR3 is CASSPGSGRREQEQYF. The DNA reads TGTGCCAGCTCACCAGGGTCAGGAAGGAGGGAACAAGAGCAGTACTTC.